The 27 T cell receptor beta chains in this list originate from one sample, sequenced in a study of cytomegalovirus exposure and HLA in healthy donors. Both 60 Vbeta primers and 13 Jbeta primers went into the PCR. The assay was immunoSEQ multiplex PCR, and TCRdb's table has in-frame clones only and misses some. The sample consists of 120,000 to 150,000 clones, just under 80% of them appearing once. Sequenced sample: PBMCs. The receptor set was obtained from a man in his thirties or forties in good health and CMV-seronegative.

CDR3: CASSLVGTGGEKLFF. The CDR3 DNA reads as TGTGCCAGCAGCTTAGTGGGGACAGGCGGTGAAAAACTGTTTTTT. The J gene is TRBJ1-4, the V gene TRBV11-2, with 8 bases matching TRBD1. The CDR3 has 15 residues. With 1 base clipped from V and 7 bases from J, the junction kept 5 bases outside the gene matches. CDR1 SGHAT and CDR2 FQNNGV come from the germline V gene.

The V call is TRBV7-9, the J call TRBJ1-1; tentative D call: TRBD1 (5 bases). Trimming took off 4 bases at V and 4 bases at J, with 13 bases between the two ends. The CDR3 covers 14 residues. Looked up from germline, CDR1 is SEHNR and CDR2 is FQNEAQ (reference sequence). The CDR3 here is CASSWGGDFTEAFF. CDR3 nucleotide sequence: TGTGCCAGCAGCTGGGGGGGGGACTTCACTGAAGCTTTCTTT. Using reference TRBV7-9 and TRBJ1-1 for the parts outside the CDR3, the full variable domain is DTGVSQNPRHKITKRGQNVTFRCDPISEHNRLYWYRQTLGQGPEFLTYFQNEAQLEKSRLLSDRFSAERPKGSFSTLEIQRTEQGDSAMYLCASSWGGDFTEAFFGQGTRLTVV.

The genes are TRBV18 and TRBJ1-1, with a weak D call TRBD1 (6 bases). Germline V gene sequence: CDR1 KGHSH, CDR2 LQKENI. The ends were cut back, 2 bases at V and 5 bases at J, with 9 bases in the middle. The CDR3 has 13 amino acids. CDR3 nucleotide sequence: TGTGCCAGCTCACCAGGGGGCCGAACTGAAGCTTTCTTT. Translated: CASSPGGRTEAFF. Complete variable domain (other parts from reference TRBV18 and TRBJ1-1): NAGVMQNPRHLVRRRGQEARLRCSPMKGHSHVYWYRQLPEEGLKFMVYLQKENIIDESGMPKERFSAEFPKEGPSILRIQQVVRGDSAAYFCASSPGGRTEAFFGQGTRLTVV.

The chain uses TRBV10-3 and TRBJ1-1; D is perhaps TRBD1 (5 bases). With 4 bases removed from V and 2 bases from J, the gap between germline ends came to 8 bases. The germline CDR1 and CDR2 sequences are ENHRY and SYGVKD. There are 13 residues in the CDR3. Written as DNA, the CDR3 is TGTGCCATCAGTGGACAGCAAAACACTGAAGCTTTCTTT. Translated: CAISGQQNTEAFF.

This clone was recorded only once. V is TRBV30 and J is TRBJ2-7; no definite D call. Between the trimmed V and J ends, which lost 0 bases and 3 bases, there was a span of 6 bases. The CDR3 has 12 residues. From germline, CDR1 is GTSNPN and CDR2 SVGIG (reference sequence). The CDR3 DNA is TGTGCCTGGAGTGTACCGGGCTACGAGCAGTACTTC. The encoded protein is CAWSVPGYEQYF.

This sequence joins TRBV2 and TRBJ2-3; 9 bases are shared with TRBD1. V trimming: 5 bases; J trimming: 1 base; junction bases outside the gene matches: 1. Per germline, CDR1 SNHLY and CDR2 FYNNEI. This CDR3 is 14 amino acids long. CDR3: CASSRDRGTDTQYF. The CDR3 nucleotides are TGTGCCAGCAGTAGGGACAGGGGCACAGATACGCAGTATTTT.

This clone was picked up a small number of times. The chain joins TRBV28 to TRBJ2-7; 9 nucleotides line up with TRBD1. The CDR3 is 15 residues long. Germline V gene data show CDR1 as MDHEN and CDR2 as SYDVKM. V shed 6 bases and J 3 bases; nucleotides not matched to a gene: 9. CDR3 protein: CASRPTGGPIYEQYF. CDR3 bases: TGTGCCAGCAGGCCCACAGGGGGCCCGATCTACGAGCAGTACTTC. The whole variable domain, remainder taken from reference TRBV28 and TRBJ2-7, is DVKVTQSSRYLVKRTGEKVFLECVQDMDHENMFWYRQDPGLGLRLIYFSYDVKMKEKGDIPEGYSVSREKKERFSLILESASTNQTSMYLCASRPTGGPIYEQYFGPGTRLTVT.

The chain carries TRBV27 and TRBJ2-7, with TRBD2 matching over 7 bases. Unmatched junction bases numbered 3, after V lost 5 bases and J lost 2 bases. The CDR3 length is 13 residues. Germline V lookup: CDR1 MNHEY, CDR2 SMNVEV (reference sequence). CDR3 coding DNA: TGTGCCAGCAGTCTCGGACTAGCCTACGAGCAGTACTTC. Amino acids: CASSLGLAYEQYF.

The chain couples TRBV20-1 to TRBJ2-5; D remains ambiguous. This CDR3 is built from 11 residues. Germline values: CDR1 DFQATT, CDR2 SNEGSKA (reference sequence). V shed 3 bases and J shed 4 bases, with 6 bases lying between them. Written as DNA, the CDR3 is TGCAGTGCTAGTCGTCGAGAGACCCAGTACTTC. This gives the protein CSASRRETQYF.

The V call is TRBV28, the J call TRBJ1-2, with a possible D match to TRBD1 (5 bases). CDR3 size: 15 residues. Per germline, CDR1 MDHEN and CDR2 SYDVKM. With 5 bases removed from V and 7 bases from J, the gap between germline ends came to 20 bases. The CDR3 loop is CASSRIAEGAFGYTF. In DNA form, the CDR3 reads TGTGCCAGCAGTAGGATCGCCGAAGGGGCGTTTGGCTACACCTTC.

This chain links TRBV10-3 with TRBJ2-7, with 10 bases that match TRBD2. There are 17 residues in the CDR3. The J segment lost 7 bases and the V segment lost 8 bases, leaving 20 bases of the junction unmatched. Germline-derived CDR1 and CDR2 are ENHRY and SYGVKD. The CDR3 region has the DNA TGTGCCATCTCGGAGGGGGGGCTAGCGGGAGCTGGATGGGAGCAGTACTTC. Protein sequence: CAISEGGLAGAGWEQYF.

The V and J genes are TRBV10-3 and TRBJ1-2; D gene uncertain. The CDR3 is 13 amino acids. Trimming removed 3 bases from V and 0 bases from J, with 5 bases in between. Looked up from germline, CDR1 is ENHRY and CDR2 is SYGVKD. The CDR3 loop is CAISEAPNYGYTF. CDR3 bases: TGTGCCATCAGTGAAGCCCCTAACTATGGCTACACCTTC.

The chain couples TRBV21-1 to TRBJ1-1. TRBV21-1 is listed as a pseudogene. This CDR3 comprises 16 residues. The CDR3 DNA is TGTGCCAGCAGCAAACCTCATCGGCGGATGAACACTGAAGCTTTCTTT. Protein: CASSKPHRRMNTEAFF.

The chain links TRBV19 to TRBJ1-2; no definite D call. The CDR3 sequence is 14 residues long. Germline V lookup: CDR1 LNHDA, CDR2 SQIVND (reference sequence). The germline V and J ends were trimmed by 3 bases and 8 bases, with 16 bases remaining between them. The CDR3 loop is CASSMVQVGSGYTF. The CDR3 region has the DNA TGTGCCAGTAGTATGGTTCAGGTCGGTTCGGGCTACACCTTC. Using reference TRBV19 and TRBJ1-2 for the parts outside the CDR3, the full variable domain is DGGITQSPKYLFRKEGQNVTLSCEQNLNHDAMYWYRQDPGQGLRLIYYSQIVNDFQKGDIAEGYSVSREKKESFPLTVTSAQKNPTAFYLCASSMVQVGSGYTFGSGTRLTVV.

The gene calls are TRBV7-9 and TRBJ1-5; possibly TRBD1 for D (5 bases). Trimming stripped 1 base from V and 13 bases from J, with 8 bases between. CDR3 size: 11 residues. CDR1 is SEHNR and CDR2 is FQNEAQ in the germline V gene (reference sequence). The CDR3 coding sequence is TGTGCCAGCAGCTTAGGACAGTCACAGCATTTT. Residues: CASSLGQSQHF.

This chain links TRBV4-1 with TRBJ1-5; D might be TRBD1 (6 bases). V was cut by 0 bases and J by 6 bases, with 12 bases left in between. CDR3 size: 15 residues. CDR1 MGHRA and CDR2 YSYEKL come from the germline V gene. The CDR3 DNA sequence: TGCGCCAGCAGCCAAGATATCACAGGGAGTCAGCCCCAGCATTTT. It is translated as CASSQDITGSQPQHF.

V is TRBV18 and J is TRBJ1-1, with TRBD1 matching 7 bases. Trimming at V came to 6 bases and at J to 7 bases, leaving 8 bases not matched to a gene. CDR3 length: 13 residues. Germline V lookup: CDR1 KGHSH, CDR2 LQKENI. This CDR3 is CASSLPQGLEAFF. DNA for the CDR3: TGTGCCAGCTCCCTACCACAGGGGCTTGAAGCTTTCTTT.

V and J are TRBV6-4 and TRBJ1-1, with 7 positions matching TRBD1. The CDR3 is made up of 15 amino acids. Germline-derived CDR1 and CDR2 are MRHNA and SNTAGT. V shed 3 bases and J 4 bases; nucleotides not matched to a gene: 8. CDR3 amino acids: CASSEMPGGTTEAFF. The CDR3 DNA sequence: TGTGCCAGCAGTGAAATGCCAGGGGGAACCACTGAAGCTTTCTTT.

The rearrangement links TRBV2 to TRBJ1-2; 8 bases are a match to TRBD1. The J segment lost 4 bases and the V segment lost 6 bases, leaving 4 bases of the junction unmatched. The CDR3 is made up of 13 amino acids. From germline, CDR1 is SNHLY and CDR2 FYNNEI. The DNA for the CDR3 is TGTGCCAGCAGGGGGACAGGAGGCTATGGCTACACCTTC. Amino acid sequence: CASRGTGGYGYTF.

The V gene is TRBV10-1, the J gene TRBJ2-5, with no clear D. The CDR3 consists of 13 residues. With 7 bases removed from V and 0 bases from J, the gap between germline ends came to 9 bases. Germline V lookup: CDR1 WNHNN, CDR2 SYGVQD (reference sequence). CDR3 DNA: TGCGCCAGCAAGGCACAGCACCAAGAGACCCAGTACTTC. Protein sequence: CASKAQHQETQYF.

The rearrangement joins TRBV5-1 to TRBJ1-4, with a tentative D call TRBD1 (6 bases). This CDR3 region has 15 residues. Germline V CDR1 and CDR2: SGHRS, YFSETQ. Between the trimmed V and J ends, which lost 2 bases and 7 bases, there was a span of 15 bases. DNA for the CDR3: TGCGCCAGCAGCTTTACGGGGGGCCAGGGTGAAAAACTGTTTTTT. This gives the protein CASSFTGGQGEKLFF.

This clone was recorded only once. The chain employs TRBV2 and TRBJ1-1, with D hard to call. CDR3 length: 13 amino acids. V was shortened by 5 bases and J by 0 bases, with 7 bases between the two germline ends. Germline V gene lookup returns CDR1 SNHLY and CDR2 FYNNEI. Written as DNA, the CDR3 is TGTGCCAGCAGTCTAGACGTGAACACTGAAGCTTTCTTT. It translates to CASSLDVNTEAFF.

The chain recombines TRBV27 with TRBJ2-7; D is perhaps TRBD2 (6 bases). The ends were cut back, 6 bases at V and 0 bases at J, with 18 bases in the middle. Germline V gives CDR1 MNHEY, CDR2 SMNVEV (reference sequence). The CDR3 has 16 amino acids. The CDR3 region has the DNA TGTGCCAGCAGCCAAAATGGGCTAGCGTTCTCCTACGAGCAGTACTTC. Protein sequence: CASSQNGLAFSYEQYF.

The rearrangement joins TRBV5-4 to TRBJ1-1; D remains ambiguous. CDR3 length: 17 residues. Per germline, CDR1 SGHNT and CDR2 YYREEE (reference sequence). Trimming took 2 bases from V and 0 from J, leaving 17 bases between them. The CDR3 coding sequence is TGTGCCAGCAGCTTTCAAAGAAGTAGAGCCCTGAACACTGAAGCTTTCTTT. Its translation is CASSFQRSRALNTEAFF.

In this sample, this clone turned up a few times. V and J are TRBV5-4 and TRBJ1-1, with 7 bases identical to TRBD1. CDR3 length equals 14 residues. Germline V gene data show CDR1 as SGHNT and CDR2 as YYREEE (reference sequence). The V gene end was trimmed by 6 bases and the J gene end by 1 base; junction bases not matched to a gene: 6. Here the CDR3 DNA reads TGTGCCAGCACCCGTACAGGGGCGAACACTGAAGCTTTCTTT. The encoded protein is CASTRTGANTEAFF.

This chain joins TRBV5-1 and TRBJ2-7, with TRBD1 matching 7 bases. Germline CDR1 and CDR2: SGHRS and YFSETQ. V trimming: 3 bases; J trimming: 3 bases; junction bases outside the gene matches: 6. The CDR3 runs 14 residues. In nucleotides, the CDR3 is TGCGCCAGCAGCTCGGGACAGACGATCTACGAGCAGTACTTC. Translating gives CASSSGQTIYEQYF.

This clone was seen a few times. V is TRBV2 and J is TRBJ2-7; TRBD1 matches 7 bases. V gave up 8 bases and J gave up 3 bases; unmatched junction bases: 4. The V gene's germline CDR1 is SNHLY and CDR2 FYNNEI. This CDR3 comprises 12 residues. The CDR3 loop reads CASLNRGYEQYF. The CDR3 DNA sequence: TGTGCCAGCCTTAACAGGGGCTACGAGCAGTACTTC.